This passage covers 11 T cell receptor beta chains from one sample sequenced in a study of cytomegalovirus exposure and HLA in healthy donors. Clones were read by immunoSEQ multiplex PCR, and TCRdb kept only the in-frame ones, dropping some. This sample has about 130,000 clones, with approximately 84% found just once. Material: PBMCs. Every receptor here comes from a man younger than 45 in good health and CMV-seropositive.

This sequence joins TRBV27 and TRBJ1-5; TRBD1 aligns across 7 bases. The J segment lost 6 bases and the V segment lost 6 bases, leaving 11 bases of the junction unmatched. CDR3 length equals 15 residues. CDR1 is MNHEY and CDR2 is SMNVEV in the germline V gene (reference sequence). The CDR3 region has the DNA TGTGCCAGCAGGAGAGAGGGGGCCAGCGGTCAGCCCCAGCATTTT. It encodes CASRREGASGQPQHF.

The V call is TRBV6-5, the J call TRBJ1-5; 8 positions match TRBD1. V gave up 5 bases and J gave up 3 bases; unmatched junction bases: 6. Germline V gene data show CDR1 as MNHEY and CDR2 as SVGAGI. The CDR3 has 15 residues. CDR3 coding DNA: TGTGCCAGCAGTACAGGGGGATTTGTCAATCAGCCCCAGCATTTT. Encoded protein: CASSTGGFVNQPQHF.

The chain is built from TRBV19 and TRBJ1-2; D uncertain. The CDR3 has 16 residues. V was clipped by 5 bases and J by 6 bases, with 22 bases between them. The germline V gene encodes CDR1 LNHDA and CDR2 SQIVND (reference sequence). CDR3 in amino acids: CASSLDIAQTYDGYTF. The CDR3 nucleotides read TGTGCCAGTAGTCTCGACATCGCCCAGACCTATGATGGCTACACCTTC.

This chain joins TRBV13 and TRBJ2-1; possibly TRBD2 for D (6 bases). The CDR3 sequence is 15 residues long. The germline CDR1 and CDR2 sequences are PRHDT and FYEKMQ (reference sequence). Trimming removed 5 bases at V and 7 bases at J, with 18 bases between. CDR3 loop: CASSPSGLRGNEQFF. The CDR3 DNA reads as TGTGCCAGCAGCCCCTCCGGGCTCCGGGGGAATGAGCAGTTCTTC.

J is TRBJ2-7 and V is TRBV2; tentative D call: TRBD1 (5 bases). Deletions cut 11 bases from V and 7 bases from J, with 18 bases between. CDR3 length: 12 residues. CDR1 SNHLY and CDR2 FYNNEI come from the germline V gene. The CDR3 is CALREVSREQYF. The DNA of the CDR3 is TGTGCCCTCAGGGAAGTGTCTCGGGAGCAGTACTTC. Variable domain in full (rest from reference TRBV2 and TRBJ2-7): EPEVTQTPSHQVTQMGQEVILRCVPISNHLYFYWYRQILGQKVEFLVSFYNNEISEKSEIFDDQFSVERPDGSNFTLKIRSTKLEDSAMYFCALREVSREQYFGPGTRLTVT.

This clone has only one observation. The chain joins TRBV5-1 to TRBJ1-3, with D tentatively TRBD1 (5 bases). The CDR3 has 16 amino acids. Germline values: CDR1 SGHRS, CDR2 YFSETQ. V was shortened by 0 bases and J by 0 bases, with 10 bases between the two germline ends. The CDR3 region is CASSLEAGYSGNTIYF. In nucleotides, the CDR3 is TGCGCCAGCAGCTTGGAGGCAGGGTACTCTGGAAACACCATATATTTT.

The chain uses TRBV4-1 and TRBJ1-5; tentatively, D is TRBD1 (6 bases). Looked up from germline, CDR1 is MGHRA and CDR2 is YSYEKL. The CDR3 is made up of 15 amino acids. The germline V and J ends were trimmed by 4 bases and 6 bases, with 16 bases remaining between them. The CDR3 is CASSPYLTGSQPQHF. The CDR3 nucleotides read TGCGCCAGCAGCCCTTACCTTACAGGGTCTCAGCCCCAGCATTTT.

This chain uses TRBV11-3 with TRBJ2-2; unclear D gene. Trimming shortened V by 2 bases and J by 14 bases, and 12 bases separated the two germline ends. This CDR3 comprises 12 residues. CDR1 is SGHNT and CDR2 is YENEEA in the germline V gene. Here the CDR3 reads CASSLHPTTLFF. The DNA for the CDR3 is TGTGCCAGCAGCTTACATCCTACCACCCTGTTTTTT.

The CDR3 region is CASSGRAGGGYEQYF. The DNA of the CDR3 is TGTGCCAGCAGTGGTCGGGCAGGGGGCGGGTACGAGCAGTACTTC. This sequence joins TRBV6-1 and TRBJ2-7, with 8 bases lining up with TRBD1. Losses at the gene ends were 4 bases for V and 4 bases for J; bases not matched to a gene: 9. Germline-derived CDR1 and CDR2 are MNHNS and SASEGT. The CDR3 totals 15 residues.

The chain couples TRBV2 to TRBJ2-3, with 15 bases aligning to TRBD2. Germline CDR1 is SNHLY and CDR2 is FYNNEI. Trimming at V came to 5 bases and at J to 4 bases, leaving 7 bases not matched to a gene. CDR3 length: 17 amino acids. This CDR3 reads CASSPGTSGRRSDTQYF. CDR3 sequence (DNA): TGTGCCAGCAGTCCCGGGACTAGCGGGAGGCGTTCAGATACGCAGTATTTT.

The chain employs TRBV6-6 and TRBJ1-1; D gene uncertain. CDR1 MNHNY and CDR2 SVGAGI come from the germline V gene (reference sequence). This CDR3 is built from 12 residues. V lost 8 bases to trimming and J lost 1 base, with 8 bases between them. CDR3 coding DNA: TGTGCCAGCCTGGCCCCGAACACTGAAGCTTTCTTT. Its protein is CASLAPNTEAFF.